Below are 6 T cell receptor beta chains sequenced from a single sample in a study of low-dose radiotherapy and immunotherapy resistance in tumors. The time point was: after trial treatment. Stated treatment: LDRT plus nivolumab, ipilimumab, low-dose cyclophosphamide and aspirin (RACIN trial). Amplification of TCRs used a constant-region primer and V-primer adapter for roughly 20 PCR cycles. TCRdb reprocessed the reads with MiXCR, giving one entry per CDR3 protein. The sample has 50,000 or so distinct CDR3 sequences, around 34% seen once. The sequences come from PBMCs, collected after low-dose radiotherapy plus immunotherapy. The origin of the receptors is a male donor with rectosigmoid adenocarcinoma.

In its sample, this clonotype was seen many times. The J gene is TRBJ2-3, the V gene TRBV9, with TRBD2 identical over 11 bases. The CDR3 totals 16 residues. The V gene end was trimmed by 2 bases and the J gene end by 2 bases; junction bases not matched to a gene: 4. CDR1 is SGDLS, CDR2 YYNGEE, per germline. CDR3 nucleotide sequence: TGTGCCAGCAGCGTGACTAGCGGGACTTCCACAGATACGCAGTATTTT. Residues: CASSVTSGTSTDTQYF. Supplemented by reference TRBV9 and TRBJ2-3, the full variable domain reads DSGVTQTPKHLITATGQRVTLRCSPRSGDLSVYWYQQSLDQGLQFLIQYYNGEERAKGNILERFSAQQFPDLHSELNLSSLELGDSALYFCASSVTSGTSTDTQYFGPGTRLTVL.

The chain recombines TRBV9 with TRBJ2-1, with 10 bases aligning to TRBD2. Germline V gene sequence: CDR1 SGDLS, CDR2 YYNGEE. CDR3 length: 14 amino acids. Unmatched junction bases numbered 4, after V lost 4 bases and J lost 6 bases. The CDR3 is CASSKRTSGNEQFF. The CDR3 nucleotides are TGTGCCAGCAGCAAAAGGACTAGCGGCAATGAGCAGTTCTTC.

This clonotype is medium-sized in the sample. The V call is TRBV28, the J call TRBJ2-3; 7 bases are shared with TRBD1. CDR3 length: 15 residues. The trim removed 3 bases at V and 2 bases at J, leaving 5 bases unmatched. From germline, CDR1 is MDHEN and CDR2 SYDVKM. CDR3 coding DNA: TGTGCCAGCAGTTTCGGGACAGAGAACACAGATACGCAGTATTTT. It specifies CASSFGTENTDTQYF.

Note on this clonotype: Since a far larger clone is one base different, this is likely a read error. The rearrangement joins TRBV5-1 to TRBJ2-1; 7 bases line up with TRBD1. Trimming at V came to 3 bases and at J to 10 bases, leaving 19 bases not matched to a gene. The CDR3 covers 17 residues. The germline V gene encodes CDR1 SGHRS and CDR2 YFSETQ. The CDR3 DNA is TGCGCCAGCAGCTATTACTCGGCAGGGGGTAGCTCCTACGAGCAGTTCTTC. Protein product: CASSYYSAGGSSYEQFF.

This clonotype was seen repeatedly, ten times or more. This CDR3 is CASSLLAGDRDEQYF. The CDR3 DNA is TGTGCCAGCAGCTTACTAGCGGGAGATAGAGACGAGCAGTACTTC. V usage is TRBV7-3 and J usage is TRBJ2-7; TRBD2 agrees at 10 bases. Germline V gene data show CDR1 as SGHTA and CDR2 as FQGTGA. The CDR3 sequence is 15 residues long. V lost 2 bases and J lost 5; bases outside the gene matches: 6.

This clonotype was counted ten times or more. The genes are TRBV6-2 or TRBV6-3 and TRBJ1-5; 7 bases align to TRBD1. After removal of 5 bases from V and 1 base from J, the junction contained 14 bases not matched to a gene. From germline, CDR1 is MNHEY and CDR2 SVGEGT. The CDR3 length is 18 residues. CDR3 nucleotide sequence: TGTGCCAGCAGTGACCGTCTCCCGGGACAGTTAAGCAATCAGCCCCAGCATTTT. This sequence encodes CASSDRLPGQLSNQPQHF.